This T cell receptor beta chain came from a study of CD8 T cells in ankylosing spondylitis. This CDR3 spans 13 amino acids. The V gene's germline CDR1 is SQVTM and CDR2 ANQGSEA. V shed 6 bases and J 3 bases; nucleotides not matched to a gene: 4. This clonotype was seen repeatedly, ten times or more. Its matching antigen is unknown. Whole-study results and caveats: Earlier literature documents some of the motif variants in reactive arthritis synovial fluid and blood.

Scientists made TCR beta libraries using quantitative 5'-RACE with molecular barcodes. TCRdb reprocessed the 5' RACE reads with MiXCR, giving one entry per CDR3 protein. This sample yields about 240,000 distinct CDR3 sequences, of which approximately 9% are seen a single time; 6.8% belongs to the top ten. The gene calls are TRBV29-1 and TRBJ2-2; 7 positions match TRBD1. The source material was blood, either unsorted or a sorted T cell fraction (not recorded which). The sequence came from a male donor with ankylosing spondylitis or in good health (not recorded which). The CDR3 DNA follows: TGCAGCGTAGGGACAGTAGACACCGGGGAGCTGTTTTTT. It yields the protein CSVGTVDTGELFF.